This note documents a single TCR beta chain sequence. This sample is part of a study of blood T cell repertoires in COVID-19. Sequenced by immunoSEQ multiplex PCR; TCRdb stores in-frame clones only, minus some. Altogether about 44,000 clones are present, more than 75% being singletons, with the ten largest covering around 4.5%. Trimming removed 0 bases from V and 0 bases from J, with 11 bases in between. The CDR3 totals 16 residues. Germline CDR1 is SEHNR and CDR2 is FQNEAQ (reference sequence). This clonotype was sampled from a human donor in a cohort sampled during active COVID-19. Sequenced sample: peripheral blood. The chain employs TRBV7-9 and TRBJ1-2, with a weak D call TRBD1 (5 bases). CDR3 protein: CASSLARVLANYGYTF. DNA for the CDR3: TGTGCCAGCAGCTTAGCCAGGGTCCTAGCTAACTATGGCTACACCTTC.